Described below is a single T cell receptor beta chain sequence and its context. There is no known antigen for this receptor. No per-base quality is available; no much larger clone lies one base away. According to the germline V gene, CDR1 reads SGHTA and CDR2 reads FQGNSA. V gives up 4 bases and J gives up 0 bases, and the segment between their germline ends measures 13 bases. From cysteine to phenylalanine, the CDR3 is 16 amino acids long. Only the CDR3 portion is preserved as DNA: 48 bases, with reading frame beginning at the first base. The data originate from a study of blood T cells in healthy people across ages (dated by TCRdb to between 2015 and 2017). With regard to the full study: Template switching captured roughly one uniquely barcoded TCR beta cDNA molecule per two T cells in model experiments. The study measured age-related changes in TCR beta repertoire diversity using deep sequencing normalized with unique cDNA molecular identifiers. Donors were grouped into four age groups: young (average approximately 16 years), middle-aged (roughly 37), aged (around 60) and long-lived (roughly 80). To avoid experimental bias, donors of different ages were randomly spread across the sequencing lanes. The study analyzed two additional independent replicas of 1 million unique cDNA reads from the same blood draw for two donors, one aged 18 to 29 and one aged 80 or older. What the research found in general, with its limitations: Observed TCR beta diversity per million T cells fell roughly linearly with age, and a significant reduction was already apparent by age roughly 41. Compared with the aged group, the long-lived group had more naive CD4+ T cells, fewer expanded clones and increased TCR diversity, a pattern suggesting age selection. A strong correlation was found between observed TCR beta diversity and the percentage of naive T cells measured by flow cytometry. Because donor CMV infection status was unknown, age-related changes in expanded clonotypes were potentially confounded. Estimates of total diversity from one million sequenced T cells were regarded as lower bounds and underestimates. Because profiling used bulk unsorted PBMCs, naive and antigen-experienced compartments could not be compared conclusively.

The roughly 39 donors, aged roughly 6 to 90 years, were systemically healthy Caucasian individuals from Russia. About 9.6 milliliters of peripheral blood were collected from each donor into EDTA-treated Vacutainer tubes. Ficoll-Paque density-gradient centrifugation was used to isolate PBMCs, with at least 6 million obtained per sample. Trizol reagent was used to extract total RNA from the PBMCs, yielding at least 5.5 micrograms per sample. For every donor, an aliquot of PBMCs went through flow cytometry to measure the percentages of naive CD45RAhigh/CD27high T cells. Receptor amplification or capture employed 5' RACE. Sequencer: Illumina HiSeq 2500. A second PCR of about 7 to 12 cycles was run with a J-beta primer mix and a sample-barcoded 5' primer. Each TCR beta cDNA molecule received a unique molecular identifier from a template-switch 5' adaptor carrying 12 random nucleotides. Each sample yielded at least 3 million CDR3-containing paired-end reads. All of the RNA was converted into first-strand cDNA using the Mint cDNA synthesis kit, with a TRBC-specific oligonucleotide serving as the primer. Following uracil-DNA glycosylase treatment, all cDNA underwent a first 18-cycle PCR with the universal primers M1SS and BC2_uni_R. Processing in the source paper ran as follows. Normalization of each sample was performed by random selection of 1 million high-quality reads, each carrying a distinct molecular identifier. Reads sharing molecular identifiers were discarded rather than binned into consensus sequences. MiTCR, with a Q25 quality threshold and the strictest error-elimination algorithm, was used for CDR3 identification, clonotype clustering and error correction. Lower-bound total TCR beta diversity was estimated with a nonparametric unseen species model using Euler transformation. Using fastp trimming at Q25 and MiXCR clonotype assembly, TCRdb reanalyzed the public sequencing data and kept in-frame beta chains. One record per CDR3 amino acid sequence lists the most common genes and DNA. TCRdb's processing, not the authors', yielded these V and J calls. The sample table contains fewer than 900,000 distinct CDR3 sequences; only one count was recorded for under 40% of them. Jointly, the top ten make up 10% to 15% of the sample.

Sequencing input: blood. The clonotype comes from a man younger than 30 in good health. The chain is made from TRBV7-2 and TRBJ1-3; a tentative D match to TRBD1 spans 6 bases. The nucleotide sequence is TGTGCCAGCAGCTCATGGGGGCCGACCTCTGGAAACACCATATATTTT. It specifies CASSSWGPTSGNTIYF.